The entry below gives a single TCR beta chain sequence along with its context. Antigen unknown. TCRdb's copy holds only in-frame clones and misses some; the assay was immunoSEQ multiplex PCR. The sample holds 150,000 to 200,000 clones, 80% to 95% seen once. These data originate in a study of T cell responses to AZD1222 COVID-19 vaccine. The wider study: Second doses that came at about 4 or about 12 weeks were put together. Whole-study findings and limits: Spike-specific TCR breadth rose after two AZD1222 doses, and depth rose as well. Samples come after the peak T cell response, not at day 14. Clonal diversity was possibly underestimated; the donors were predominantly white British and more often female.

From germline, CDR1 is MNHEY and CDR2 SVGAGI. The CDR3 contains 12 residues. V lost 6 bases to trimming and J lost 4 bases, with 6 bases between them. This clonotype was sampled from an adult in good health. The chain uses TRBV6-5 and TRBJ1-4; D is ambiguous. This specimen consisted of peripheral blood, obtained on day 0 of AZD1222 vaccination. The CDR3 here is CASRGLNEKLFF. In nucleotides, the CDR3 is TGTGCCAGCAGGGGCCTTAATGAAAAACTGTTTTTT.